Described below is a single TCR beta chain sequence and its context. Its antigen is currently unknown. This sample was included in a study of shared clonotypes between healthy human individuals. Study-level results: Among non-shared clonotypes, generation probabilities were lower than among those shared by all four donors.

Splitting the CD4+ cells yielded a CD45RA+ naive subset and a CD45RA-negative memory subset. Deep-level running was used for the assay. Sequenced by immunoSEQ multiplex PCR; TCRdb stores in-frame clones only, minus some. The sample lists roughly 1,500,000 clones; approximately 98% were seen once. The CDR3 covers 13 residues. Germline loops: CDR1 SGHRS, CDR2 YFSETQ. V was shortened by 3 bases and J by 7 bases, with 11 bases between the two germline ends. The material sequenced was naive CD4+ T cells sorted from blood. Stated subset: CD45RA+ positively selected. The chain employs TRBV5-1 and TRBJ1-5; D uncertain. The receptor's source is a man aged 25 to 45 in good health. The CDR3 here is CASSSEIGQPQHF. CDR3 DNA sequence: TGCGCCAGCAGCTCCGAAATTGGGCAGCCCCAGCATTTT.